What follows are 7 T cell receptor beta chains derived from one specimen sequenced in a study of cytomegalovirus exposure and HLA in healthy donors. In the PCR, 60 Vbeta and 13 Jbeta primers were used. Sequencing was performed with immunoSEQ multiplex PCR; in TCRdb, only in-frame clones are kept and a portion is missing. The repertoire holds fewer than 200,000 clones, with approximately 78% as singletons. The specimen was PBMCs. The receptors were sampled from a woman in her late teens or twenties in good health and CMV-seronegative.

The CDR3 protein is CASSSGAAGITDTQYF. CDR3 DNA: TGTGCCAGCAGCTCCGGGGCAGCGGGAATCACAGATACGCAGTATTTT. The J gene is TRBJ2-3, the V gene TRBV5-4, with 7 bases identical to TRBD2. CDR1 and CDR2 from the germline V gene are SGHNT and YYREEE (reference sequence). This CDR3 contains 16 residues. J lost 2 bases, V lost 3 bases, and 9 bases had no gene match. Looking up the rest from reference TRBV5-4 and TRBJ2-3 gives the full variable domain: ETGVTQSPTHLIKTRGQQVTLRCSSQSGHNTVSWYQQALGQGPQFIFQYYREEENGRGNFPPRFSGLQFPNYSSELNVNALELDDSALYLCASSSGAAGITDTQYFGPGTRLTVL.

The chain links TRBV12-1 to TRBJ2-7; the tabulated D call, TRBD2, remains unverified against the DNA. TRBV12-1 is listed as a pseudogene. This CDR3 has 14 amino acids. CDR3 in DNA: TGTGCCAGCAGCCCGGACTGTCGCTCCTACGAGCAGTACTTC. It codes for CASSPDCRSYEQYF.

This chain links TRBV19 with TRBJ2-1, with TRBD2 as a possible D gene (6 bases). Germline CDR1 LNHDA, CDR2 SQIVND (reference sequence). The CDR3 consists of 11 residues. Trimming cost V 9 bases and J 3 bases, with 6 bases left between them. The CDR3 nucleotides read TGTGCCAGCGGGAGCTACAATGAGCAGTTCTTC. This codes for CASGSYNEQFF.

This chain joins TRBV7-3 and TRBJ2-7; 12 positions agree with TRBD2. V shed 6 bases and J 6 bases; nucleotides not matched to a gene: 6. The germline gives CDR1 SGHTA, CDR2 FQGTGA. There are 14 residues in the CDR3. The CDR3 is CASRSTSGSSEQYF. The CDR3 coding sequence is TGTGCCAGCAGATCGACTAGCGGGAGTTCCGAGCAGTACTTC.

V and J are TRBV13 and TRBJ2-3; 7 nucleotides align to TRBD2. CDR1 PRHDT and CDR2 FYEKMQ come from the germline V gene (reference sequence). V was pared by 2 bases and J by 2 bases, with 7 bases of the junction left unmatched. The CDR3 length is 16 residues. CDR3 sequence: CASSLIVAGTTDTQYF. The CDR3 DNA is TGTGCCAGCAGCTTAATAGTAGCGGGCACCACAGATACGCAGTATTTT.

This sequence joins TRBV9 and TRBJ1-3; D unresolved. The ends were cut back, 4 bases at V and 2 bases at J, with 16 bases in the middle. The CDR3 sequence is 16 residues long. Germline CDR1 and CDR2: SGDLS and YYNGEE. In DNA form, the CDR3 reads TGTGCCAGCAGCCCCCATCCCCGACTTCCTGGAAACACCATATATTTT. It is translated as CASSPHPRLPGNTIYF.

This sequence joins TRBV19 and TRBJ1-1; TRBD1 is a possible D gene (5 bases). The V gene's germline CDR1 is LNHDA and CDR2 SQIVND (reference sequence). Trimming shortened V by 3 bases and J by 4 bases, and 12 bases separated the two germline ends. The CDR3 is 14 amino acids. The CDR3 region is CASSMGGPGTEAFF. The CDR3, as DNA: TGTGCCAGTAGTATGGGGGGTCCGGGCACTGAAGCTTTCTTT.